One TCR beta chain is described in this entry. Its antigen is not identified. This sample was included in a study of post-analysis software for immune sequencing data. Study-wide results and limits: Patients carried roughly five TRBV segments more frequently than controls did, and TRBV5-6, TRBV5-1 and TRBV20-1 were among them. Controls showed significantly higher normalized Chao1 diversity than did multiple sclerosis patients.

The CDR3 contains 15 residues. V was cut by 3 bases and J by 3 bases, with 15 bases left in between. CDR1 is KGHSH, CDR2 LQKENI, per germline. Libraries were made from TCR beta cDNA, and they carried unique molecular identifiers. Between roughly 1 and 10 million T cells gave rise to 500,000 to 600,000 cDNA molecules. Via MiXCR, TCRdb re-called the PCR reads, giving one row per CDR3 protein. The sample includes approximately 730,000 distinct CDR3 sequences, 40% to 55% seen only once; the top ten take 4.9%. The receptor was isolated from a girl aged 10 to 17 with multiple sclerosis. Source material: blood. The chain recombines TRBV18 with TRBJ2-7; perhaps TRBD1 as D (5 bases). CDR3 in amino acids: CASSPGRVGVYEQYF. CDR3 in DNA: TGTGCCAGCTCACCGGGCAGGGTGGGTGTCTACGAGCAGTACTTC. Full variable domain (outside the CDR3, taken from reference TRBV18 and TRBJ2-7): NAGVMQNPRHLVRRRGQEARLRCSPMKGHSHVYWYRQLPEEGLKFMVYLQKENIIDESGMPKERFSAEFPKEGPSILRIQQVVRGDSAAYFCASSPGRVGVYEQYFGPGTRLTVT.